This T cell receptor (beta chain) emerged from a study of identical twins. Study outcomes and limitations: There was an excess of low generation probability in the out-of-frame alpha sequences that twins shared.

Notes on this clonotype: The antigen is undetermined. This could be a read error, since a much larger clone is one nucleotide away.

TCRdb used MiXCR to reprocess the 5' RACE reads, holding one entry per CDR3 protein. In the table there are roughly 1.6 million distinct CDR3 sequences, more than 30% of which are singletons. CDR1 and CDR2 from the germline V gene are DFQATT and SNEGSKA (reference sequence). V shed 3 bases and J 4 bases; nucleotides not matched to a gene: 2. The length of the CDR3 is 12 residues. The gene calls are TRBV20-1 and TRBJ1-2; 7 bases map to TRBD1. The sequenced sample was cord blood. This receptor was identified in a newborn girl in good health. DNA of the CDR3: TGCAGTGCTAGGAACAGGGGCTATGGCTACACCTTC. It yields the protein CSARNRGYGYTF.